The 15 T cell receptor beta chains in this list originate from one sample, sequenced in a study of T-cell memory formation after mild COVID-19. In TCRdb, the 5' RACE reads were re-called with MiXCR into one record per CDR3 protein. The sample shows approximately 260,000 distinct CDR3 sequences, 15% to 20% of them seen only once. The sequenced sample was PBMCs or a T cell subset sorted from them (not recorded which). All receptors come from a young man who had mild COVID-19 (a few samples of this study predate the infection). Cell type and time point are not known.

This clonotype turned up a few times. This rearrangement joins TRBV27 to TRBJ2-5; D tentatively reads TRBD1 or TRBD2 (5 bases each). The CDR3 totals 15 residues. V lost 5 bases to trimming and J lost 5 bases, with 18 bases between them. Germline lookup yields CDR1 MNHEY and CDR2 SMNVEV (reference sequence). CDR3 coding DNA: TGTGCCAGCAGTCCTTGGCTGGGGACGGGTGAGACCCAGTACTTC. Its translation: CASSPWLGTGETQYF.

The chain joins TRBV6-6 to TRBJ1-1; tentatively, D is TRBD1 (6 bases). Deletions cut 0 bases from V and 6 bases from J, with 17 bases between. This CDR3 spans 16 amino acids. Germline V gives CDR1 MNHNY, CDR2 SVGAGI (reference sequence). The CDR3 nucleotides are TGTGCCAGCAGTTACTCGATGGGGGGCACGAGGGCTGAAGCTTTCTTT. Its protein is CASSYSMGGTRAEAFF.

V usage is TRBV12-3 or TRBV12-4 and J usage is TRBJ2-7, with 9 bases fitting TRBD1. The J segment lost 3 bases and the V segment lost 5 bases, leaving 5 bases of the junction unmatched. The CDR3 totals 14 residues. The CDR3 DNA reads as TGTGCCAGCAGTCCCGGGGACAGGGTCTACGAGCAGTACGTC. Translated: CASSPGDRVYEQYV.

The V call is TRBV6-6, the J call TRBJ2-3; no clear D. The germline V gene encodes CDR1 MNHNY and CDR2 SVGAGI (reference sequence). The CDR3 has 12 residues. Trimming removed 5 bases from V and 5 bases from J, with 8 bases in between. CDR3: CASSTSEDTQYF. In DNA, the CDR3 is TGTGCCAGCAGTACGTCAGAAGATACGCAGTATTTT.

As concerns this clonotype: Sequence at one end of the junction differs from germline and may be a read error. This CDR3 is CASSPRDSSYTEALF. The CDR3 nucleotides are TGTGCCAGCAGCCCCAGGGACAGCAGCTACACTGAAGCTTTATTT. This chain connects TRBV7-2 to TRBJ1-1, with 7 positions matching TRBD1. This CDR3 has 15 residues. Germline assignment: CDR1 SGHTA and CDR2 FQGNSA.

The CDR3 reads CASSLEGTGRADTQYF. The CDR3, as DNA: TGTGCCAGCAGCTTAGAGGGGACAGGGCGGGCAGATACGCAGTATTTT. V gene TRBV7-6 combines with J gene TRBJ2-3; 9 nucleotides align to TRBD1. In germline, CDR1 is SGHVS, CDR2 FNYEAQ. Trimming removed 1 base from V and 4 bases from J; junction bases left unmatched: 6. The CDR3 has 16 residues.

In its sample, this clonotype was seen a few times. The rearrangement uses TRBV7-9 and TRBJ1-4, with TRBD1 as a possible D gene (6 bases). Trimming pared 2 bases from V and 7 bases from J, leaving 17 bases between. The CDR3 sequence is 16 residues long. Germline CDR1 SEHNR, CDR2 FQNEAQ (reference sequence). The CDR3 bases are TGTGCCAGCAGCTTAAGCGGTGGGGGGCAGAGTGAAAAACTGTTTTTT. Its translation is CASSLSGGGQSEKLFF.

This clonotype has at least ten counts. This sequence joins TRBV23-1 and TRBJ1-4; D is undetermined. TRBV23-1 is an open reading frame whose function is uncertain. Trimming pared 2 bases from V and 0 bases from J, leaving 16 bases between. The CDR3 has 18 amino acids. This chain's CDR3 is CASSQRQEDVATNEKLFF. As DNA, the CDR3 is TGCGCCAGCAGTCAAAGGCAGGAGGACGTTGCAACTAATGAAAAACTGTTTTTT.

The chain links TRBV20-1 to TRBJ2-1, with 8 bases identical to TRBD1. CDR1 is DFQATT and CDR2 is SNEGSKA in the germline V gene (reference sequence). The CDR3 is 14 residues long. V gave up 6 bases and J gave up 6 bases; unmatched junction bases: 10. CDR3 sequence (DNA): TGCAGTGCAATGACAGGGGAATGGCCCAATGAGCAGTTCTTC. Encoded protein: CSAMTGEWPNEQFF.

The rearrangement uses TRBV7-2 and TRBJ1-4; D is perhaps TRBD1 (6 bases). CDR1 is SGHTA and CDR2 is FQGNSA in the germline V gene. The CDR3 sequence is 15 residues long. V gave up 3 bases and J gave up 8 bases, with 16 bases separating them. CDR3 amino acids: CASSFTNGQPEKLFF. The DNA for the CDR3 is TGTGCCAGCAGCTTCACAAATGGACAGCCGGAAAAACTGTTTTTT.

The sample holds many counts of this clonotype. V usage is TRBV5-1 and J usage is TRBJ2-3, with D maybe TRBD1 (5 bases). The CDR3 is 14 amino acids. V was shortened by 1 base and J by 3 bases, with 9 bases between the two germline ends. CDR1 is SGHRS, CDR2 YFSETQ, per germline. CDR3 DNA sequence: TGCGCCAGCAGCTTGAATCCAGGGACAGATACGCAGTATTTT. Translation gives CASSLNPGTDTQYF. The full variable domain, its missing parts supplied by reference TRBV5-1 and TRBJ2-3, is KAGVTQTPRYLIKTRGQQVTLSCSPISGHRSVSWYQQTPGQGLQFLFEYFSETQRNKGNFPGRFSGRQFSNSRSEMNVSTLELGDSALYLCASSLNPGTDTQYFGPGTRLTVL.

This chain links TRBV29-1 with TRBJ1-1, with a weak D call TRBD1 (5 bases). In germline, CDR1 is SQVTM, CDR2 ANQGSEA. The CDR3 is made up of 12 amino acids. The V gene lost 6 bases and the J gene lost 0 bases, with 8 bases spanning the gap. In nucleotides, the CDR3 is TGCAGCGTCCAGGGAATGAACACTGAAGCTTTCTTT. Translated, it gives CSVQGMNTEAFF.

The J gene is TRBJ1-1, the V gene TRBV3-1, with a possible D match to TRBD1 (5 bases). With 4 bases removed from V and 10 bases from J, the gap between germline ends came to 19 bases. CDR3 size: 14 residues. Germline V gene sequence: CDR1 LGHDT, CDR2 YNNKEL (reference sequence). DNA of the CDR3: TGTGCCAGCAGCCCCAGATCGGGGGTTTCTGTAGCTTTCTTT. Its protein is CASSPRSGVSVAFF. The full variable domain, in which reference TRBV3-1 and TRBJ1-1 provide the parts outside the CDR3, is DTAVSQTPKYLVTQMGNDKSIKCEQNLGHDTMYWYKQDSKKFLKIMFSYNNKELIINETVPNRFSPKSPDKAHLNLHINSLELGDSAVYFCASSPRSGVSVAFFGQGTRLTVV.

The table lists this clonotype with many counts. This chain connects TRBV6-5 to TRBJ2-5; D gene ambiguous. V was clipped by 5 bases and J by 4 bases, with 11 bases between them. The CDR3 has 13 residues. CDR1 is MNHEY and CDR2 is SVGAGI in the germline V gene. CDR3 bases: TGTGCCAGCAGTCCTATCACGGGAGAGACCCAGTACTTC. It specifies CASSPITGETQYF.

This clonotype was counted between two and nine times. The CDR3 coding sequence is TGTGCCATCAGTGATCCAATTGACCTGGCCCCCGCGAACACTGAAGCTTTCTTT. It is translated as CAISDPIDLAPANTEAFF. This chain connects TRBV10-3 to TRBJ1-1, with D unresolved. The CDR3 is 18 amino acids. CDR1 and CDR2 from the germline V gene are ENHRY and SYGVKD. The germline V and J ends were trimmed by 3 bases and 1 base, with 21 bases remaining between them.